A single sample gave rise to the 21 T cell receptor beta chains below, sequenced in a study of post-analysis software for immune sequencing data. Study-wide findings and caveats: When patients were compared with controls, roughly five TRBV segments were more frequent, TRBV5-6, TRBV5-1 and TRBV20-1 among them.

TCR beta libraries were prepared from cDNA with unique molecular identifiers. TCRdb independently ran MiXCR on the PCR reads; one entry per CDR3 protein. This table holds hundreds of thousands of distinct CDR3 sequences, approximately 50% found once. Their recognized antigens are unknown. The sample was blood. The receptors stem from a girl aged 5 to 17 with multiple sclerosis.

Written as DNA, the CDR3 is TGCAGCGTTGAAGTCCTTGGGGGGTACAATGAGCAGTTCTTC. This translates into CSVEVLGGYNEQFF. V and J are TRBV29-1 and TRBJ2-1; D is perhaps TRBD2 (6 bases). Per the germline V gene, CDR1 is SQVTM and CDR2 is ANQGSEA. V was pared by 1 base and J by 4 bases, with 11 bases between. This CDR3 is 14 amino acids long.

The V gene is TRBV14, the J gene TRBJ2-3; D is undetermined. The V gene lost 5 bases and the J gene lost 0 bases, with 15 bases spanning the gap. This CDR3 comprises 16 residues. Germline V gives CDR1 SGHDN, CDR2 FVKESK. This chain's CDR3 is CASSRGPHPSTDTQYF. The CDR3 region has the DNA TGTGCCAGCAGCAGAGGACCCCACCCTAGCACAGATACGCAGTATTTT.

This clonotype showed up many times. The chain employs TRBV7-2 and TRBJ2-7; 8 bases are a match to TRBD1. This CDR3 region has 14 residues. The germline V gene encodes CDR1 SGHTA and CDR2 FQGNSA. With V trimmed by 3 bases and J by 1 base, 2 bases remained unmatched. The chain's CDR3 is CASSFRDRSYEQYF. The CDR3 DNA follows: TGTGCCAGCAGCTTCCGGGACAGGTCCTACGAGCAGTACTTC.

This clonotype was found a few times. This chain uses TRBV30 with TRBJ1-5; tentatively, D is TRBD1 (5 bases). V gave up 1 base and J gave up 4 bases, with 8 bases separating them. This CDR3 is built from 13 residues. Germline CDR1 reads GTSNPN; CDR2 reads SVGIG (reference sequence). CDR3 protein: CAWSDGGNQPQHF. CDR3 bases: TGTGCCTGGAGTGACGGGGGGAATCAGCCCCAGCATTTT.

This sequence joins TRBV2 and TRBJ2-5; 8 positions match TRBD2. The trim removed 5 bases at V and 4 bases at J, leaving 9 bases unmatched. This CDR3 spans 15 amino acids. The germline V gene encodes CDR1 SNHLY and CDR2 FYNNEI. CDR3 DNA sequence: TGTGCCAGCAGTCAAGATGGACTAGCTCGAGAGACCCAGTACTTC. Protein: CASSQDGLARETQYF.

In this sample, this clonotype turned up a few times. This chain uses TRBV4-1 with TRBJ1-4, with D perhaps matching TRBD1 (6 bases). The germline CDR1 and CDR2 sequences are MGHRA and YSYEKL. The CDR3 contains 13 residues. Trimming shortened V by 5 bases and J by 7 bases, and 11 bases separated the two germline ends. The CDR3 region has the DNA TGCGCCAGCAGCTCAACAGGGACTGAAAAACTGTTTTTT. This gives the protein CASSSTGTEKLFF.

This chain connects TRBV5-1 to TRBJ1-4, with D possibly matching TRBD1 (6 bases). In germline, CDR1 is SGHRS, CDR2 YFSETQ. The CDR3 totals 15 residues. V was pared by 0 bases and J by 8 bases, with 14 bases between. In nucleotides, the CDR3 is TGCGCCAGCAGCTTGGGTGAGGGGGGCCTGGAAAAACTGTTTTTT. Protein sequence: CASSLGEGGLEKLFF.

The V call is TRBV7-9, the J call TRBJ2-1; D is uncertain. Germline-derived CDR1 and CDR2 are SEHNR and FQNEAQ (reference sequence). The CDR3 runs to 15 residues. Trimming removed 2 bases from V and 6 bases from J, with 14 bases in between. The CDR3 spells CASSLPRRMGNEQFF. DNA for the CDR3: TGTGCCAGCAGCTTACCCCGACGGATGGGCAATGAGCAGTTCTTC.

This chain links TRBV20-1 with TRBJ2-1; 7 bases agree with TRBD2. CDR3 length equals 14 residues. J lost 0 bases, V lost 8 bases, and 7 bases had no gene match. Germline V lookup: CDR1 DFQATT, CDR2 SNEGSKA (reference sequence). CDR3 in amino acids: CSTRRGSSYNEQFF. DNA of the CDR3: TGCAGTACCCGGCGCGGGAGCTCCTACAATGAGCAGTTCTTC.

The rearrangement joins TRBV11-2 to TRBJ2-1; 10 positions match TRBD2. Germline values: CDR1 SGHAT, CDR2 FQNNGV. This CDR3 is built from 17 residues. The junction had 11 bases not matched to a gene; V was cut back by 5 bases and J by 4 bases. CDR3 loop: CASSPPSGLAVYNEQFF. CDR3 coding DNA: TGTGCCAGCAGCCCACCCAGTGGACTAGCGGTGTACAATGAGCAGTTCTTC.

The DNA for the CDR3 is TGTGCCAGCAGTTTGACTCGGACTAGCGGGAGACTCAATGAGCAGTTCTTC. As protein: CASSLTRTSGRLNEQFF. This chain joins TRBV12-3 or TRBV12-4 and TRBJ2-1, with 13 bases identical to TRBD2. V lost 3 bases to trimming and J lost 6 bases; unmatched junction nucleotides: 8. This CDR3 spans 17 amino acids.

Points on this clonotype: At one of its ends the junction is not consistent with the germline gene, which may arise from a read error. The V call is TRBV12-3 or TRBV12-4, the J call TRBJ2-5; 9 bases map to TRBD1. The CDR3 spans 15 residues. The CDR3 DNA reads TGTGCCAGCTCTTTTGGGGGACAGGGCCAAGAAACCCAGTACTTC. Translated: CASSFGGQGQETQYF.

V and J are TRBV20-1 and TRBJ1-2, with 7 bases matching TRBD1. V shed 5 bases, J shed 4 bases, and the junction held 10 bases outside the gene matches. The CDR3 is made up of 14 amino acids. Germline V gene sequence: CDR1 DFQATT, CDR2 SNEGSKA (reference sequence). CDR3: CSAPNRDSGYGYTF. CDR3 in DNA: TGCAGTGCTCCTAACCGGGACAGTGGCTATGGCTACACCTTC.

This clonotype has a handful of counts. The gene calls are TRBV7-2 and TRBJ2-5, with D possibly matching TRBD2 (5 bases). The V end lost 7 bases, the J end lost 5 bases, and 8 bases lay between the germline ends. The CDR3 extends over 11 amino acids. Per germline, CDR1 SGHTA and CDR2 FQGNSA. CDR3 loop: CASNRGETQYF. The DNA of the CDR3 is TGTGCCAGCAACCGGGGTGAGACCCAGTACTTC.

A few counts support this clonotype. This sequence joins TRBV29-1 and TRBJ2-5; TRBD2 agrees at 7 bases. V lost 3 bases to trimming and J lost 2 bases; unmatched junction nucleotides: 9. The CDR3 covers 15 residues. Germline V gives CDR1 SQVTM, CDR2 ANQGSEA. CDR3 loop: CSVEGRGPLQETQYF. The CDR3 DNA sequence: TGCAGCGTTGAGGGGAGGGGACCCCTACAAGAGACCCAGTACTTC.

The chain is built from TRBV15 and TRBJ2-1; TRBD2 matches 9 bases. This CDR3 has 16 residues. CDR1 and CDR2 (germline): LNHNV, YYDKDF (reference sequence). Germline trimming cut 5 bases from V and 7 bases from J; bases unmatched to any gene: 12. CDR3 coding DNA: TGTGCCACCAGCGGGGCTATCCTAGCGGGGCGTAATGAGCAGTTCTTC. Protein sequence: CATSGAILAGRNEQFF.

CDR3 in amino acids: CASSFGKGLETQYF. DNA of the CDR3: TGTGCCAGCAGTTTTGGAAAGGGTCTGGAGACCCAGTACTTC. This chain links TRBV12-3 or TRBV12-4 with TRBJ2-5; no definite D call. With 3 bases removed from V and 5 bases from J, the gap between germline ends came to 13 bases. The CDR3 extends over 14 amino acids.

The rearrangement links TRBV6-5 to TRBJ2-7; D might be TRBD1 (6 bases). Near its end, the DNA agrees better with TRBJ2-5, so the J call may be wrong. Per the germline V gene, CDR1 is MNHEY and CDR2 is SVGAGI. CDR3 length: 13 amino acids. The CDR3 DNA follows: TGTGCCAGCAGTCGAACAGGGCTGGAGACCCAGTACTTC. Its protein is CASSRTGLETQYF.

This clonotype was recorded only once. The chain has TRBV4-1 and TRBJ2-5; 10 bases agree with TRBD1. Germline CDR1 MGHRA, CDR2 YSYEKL. V was pared by 3 bases and J by 5 bases, with 12 bases of the junction left unmatched. The CDR3 has 17 residues. The CDR3 here is CASSQAPGQGYDETQYF. The CDR3 region has the DNA TGCGCCAGCAGCCAGGCACCGGGACAGGGGTATGATGAGACCCAGTACTTC.

The chain combines TRBV7-9 with TRBJ2-7, with 11 bases fitting TRBD2. The V and J ends lost 5 bases and 0 bases, in that order; junction bases with no gene match: 12. CDR3 length: 18 amino acids. Germline V lookup: CDR1 SEHNR, CDR2 FQNEAQ (reference sequence). The CDR3 spells CASSPKGPGTSGSYEQYF. As DNA, the CDR3 is TGTGCCAGCAGCCCGAAAGGGCCCGGGACTAGCGGCTCCTACGAGCAGTACTTC.

The rearrangement uses TRBV4-1 and TRBJ1-1; D not certain. This CDR3 has 16 amino acids. CDR1 and CDR2 (germline): MGHRA, YSYEKL. V was cut by 0 bases and J by 0 bases, with 11 bases left in between. CDR3 sequence reads: CASSQDRAIMNTEAFF. The CDR3 DNA follows: TGCGCCAGCAGCCAAGATCGCGCAATAATGAACACTGAAGCTTTCTTT.